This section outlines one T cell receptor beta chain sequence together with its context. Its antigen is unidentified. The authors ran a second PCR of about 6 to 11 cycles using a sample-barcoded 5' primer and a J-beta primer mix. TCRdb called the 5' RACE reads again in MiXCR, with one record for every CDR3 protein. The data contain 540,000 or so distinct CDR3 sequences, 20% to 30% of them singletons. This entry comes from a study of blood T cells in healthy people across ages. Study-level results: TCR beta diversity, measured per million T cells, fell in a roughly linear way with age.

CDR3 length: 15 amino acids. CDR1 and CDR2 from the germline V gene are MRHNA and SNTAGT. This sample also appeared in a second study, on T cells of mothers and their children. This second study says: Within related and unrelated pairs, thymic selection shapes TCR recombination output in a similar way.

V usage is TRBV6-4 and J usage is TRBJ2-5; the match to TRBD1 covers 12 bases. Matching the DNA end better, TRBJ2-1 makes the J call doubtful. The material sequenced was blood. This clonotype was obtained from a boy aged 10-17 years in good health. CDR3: CASSDGTGGKDEQFF. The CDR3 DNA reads TGTGCCAGCAGTGACGGGACAGGGGGCAAGGATGAGCAGTTCTTC.